This passage covers 14 T cell receptor beta chains from one sample sequenced in a study of blood T cell repertoires in COVID-19. The assay was immunoSEQ multiplex PCR, and TCRdb's table has in-frame clones only and misses some. The sample consists of under 110,000 clones, approximately 84% of them appearing once. Sequencing input: peripheral blood. These receptors came from a woman in her sixties or seventies with acute or convalescent COVID-19.

The rearrangement uses TRBV2 and TRBJ1-3; 7 bases are shared with TRBD1. Trimming took 5 bases from V and 3 from J; bases not matched to a gene: 10. CDR1 SNHLY and CDR2 FYNNEI come from the germline V gene. This CDR3 comprises 16 residues. CDR3: CASSNLRQGGGNTIYF. The CDR3 nucleotides are TGTGCCAGCAGTAACCTTCGACAGGGAGGTGGAAACACCATATATTTT.

The J gene is TRBJ2-2, the V gene TRBV19; a weak D match, TRBD2 (6 bases). Germline values: CDR1 LNHDA, CDR2 SQIVND (reference sequence). This CDR3 contains 13 residues. The V and J ends lost 5 bases and 6 bases respectively, with 10 bases between them. CDR3 bases: TGTGCCAGTAGTTGGGGGGTGCCCGGGGAGCTGTTTTTT. It yields the protein CASSWGVPGELFF.

This clone was detected once. The chain recombines TRBV7-9 with TRBJ1-2; 9 bases are shared with TRBD1. This CDR3 region has 14 residues. Looked up from germline, CDR1 is SEHNR and CDR2 is FQNEAQ (reference sequence). Trimming removed 7 bases from V and 7 bases from J; junction bases left unmatched: 10. CDR3 residues: CASNTGGSTGGYTF. CDR3 DNA: TGTGCCAGCAACACAGGGGGCTCGACGGGTGGCTACACCTTC.

The chain carries TRBV12-5 and TRBJ1-1, with TRBD1 as a possible D gene (5 bases). The CDR3 consists of 16 residues. V shed 0 bases and J shed 0 bases, with 11 bases lying between them. Germline lookup yields CDR1 LGHNT and CDR2 FRNRAP. In DNA, the CDR3 is TGTGCTAGTGGTTTGGTACGCGGGGGTATGAACACTGAAGCTTTCTTT. Protein sequence: CASGLVRGGMNTEAFF. Using reference TRBV12-5 and TRBJ1-1 for the parts outside the CDR3, the full variable domain is DARVTQTPRHKVTEMGQEVTMRCQPILGHNTVFWYRQTMMQGLELLAYFRNRAPLDDSGMPKDRFSAEMPDATLATLKIQPSEPRDSAVYFCASGLVRGGMNTEAFFGQGTRLTVV.

The V and J genes are TRBV7-9 and TRBJ2-3; 13 bases are a match to TRBD2. The CDR3 covers 19 residues. J was trimmed by 2 bases and V by 4 bases; bases with no gene match: 12. Germline CDR1 SEHNR, CDR2 FQNEAQ (reference sequence). The CDR3, as DNA: TGTGCCAGCAGCTCCACCAGACCGACTAGCGGGGGGATCACAGATACGCAGTATTTT. Its translation: CASSSTRPTSGGITDTQYF.

This clone came up a few times. This rearrangement joins TRBV5-1 to TRBJ1-4; D gene ambiguous. Between the trimmed V and J ends, which lost 3 bases and 4 bases, there was a span of 10 bases. The CDR3 extends over 14 amino acids. Germline V gene sequence: CDR1 SGHRS, CDR2 YFSETQ. The CDR3 loop reads CASSWTDDNEKLFF. CDR3 sequence (DNA): TGCGCCAGCAGCTGGACTGACGATAATGAAAAACTGTTTTTT.

V usage is TRBV7-3 and J usage is TRBJ2-3, with TRBD2 matching 7 bases. The germline V gene encodes CDR1 SGHTA and CDR2 FQGTGA. The CDR3 length is 14 residues. The J segment lost 5 bases and the V segment lost 5 bases, leaving 7 bases of the junction unmatched. CDR3 loop: CASSAAGRGDTQYF. DNA for the CDR3: TGTGCCAGCAGCGCCGCGGGGAGGGGAGATACGCAGTATTTT.

The chain couples TRBV4-1 to TRBJ2-1; 10 bases match TRBD2. The CDR3 sequence is 16 residues long. Germline lookup yields CDR1 MGHRA and CDR2 YSYEKL. The junction had 3 bases not matched to a gene; V was cut back by 2 bases and J by 2 bases. The DNA for the CDR3 is TGCGCCAGCAGCCAACCCGGGACTAGCGCCTACAATGAGCAGTTCTTC. Protein product: CASSQPGTSAYNEQFF.

The J gene is TRBJ2-7, the V gene TRBV20-1, with D hard to call. The V and J ends lost 6 bases and 3 bases respectively, with 9 bases between them. The CDR3 is made up of 11 amino acids. Germline loops: CDR1 DFQATT, CDR2 SNEGSKA (reference sequence). This CDR3 is CSAASLYEQYF. Here the CDR3 DNA reads TGCAGTGCGGCCTCCCTCTACGAGCAGTACTTC.

This clone was detected a few times. The V and J genes are TRBV5-1 and TRBJ2-7, with a possible D match to TRBD2 (6 bases). The CDR3 loop spans 19 amino acids. Germline V gives CDR1 SGHRS, CDR2 YFSETQ. Trimming took 0 bases from V and 0 from J, leaving 22 bases between them. The CDR3 loop is CASSLGGFVGLTSSYEQYF. In DNA, the CDR3 is TGCGCCAGCAGCTTGGGTGGGTTCGTGGGACTCACGAGCTCCTACGAGCAGTACTTC.

The rearrangement joins TRBV19 to TRBJ1-1; maybe TRBD1 (6 bases). The V gene's germline CDR1 is LNHDA and CDR2 SQIVND (reference sequence). This CDR3 has 15 residues. With 7 bases removed from V and 4 bases from J, the gap between germline ends came to 19 bases. The CDR3 reads CASIPPRGQVTEAFF. The CDR3 DNA sequence: TGTGCCAGTATCCCCCCCAGGGGTCAAGTCACTGAAGCTTTCTTT.

This clone was found a few times. The chain's CDR3 is CASLSGGHTDTQYF. DNA of the CDR3: TGTGCCAGCTTATCAGGGGGGCATACAGATACGCAGTATTTT. This chain links TRBV2 with TRBJ2-3, with a weak D call TRBD1 (7 bases). The CDR3 runs to 14 residues. Per the germline V gene, CDR1 is SNHLY and CDR2 is FYNNEI. With 8 bases removed from V and 3 bases from J, the gap between germline ends came to 15 bases.

J is TRBJ2-1 and V is TRBV5-8; D might be TRBD2 (5 bases). Germline CDR1 reads SGHTS; CDR2 reads YDEGEE. The length of the CDR3 is 14 residues. The V gene lost 0 bases and the J gene lost 8 bases, with 12 bases spanning the gap. The CDR3 here is CASSLGFPGYEQFF. The CDR3 region has the DNA TGTGCCAGCAGCTTGGGCTTCCCGGGGTATGAGCAGTTCTTC.

The CDR3 region has the DNA TGCAGCGTCGGAAGACAGGAGAGCACTGAAGCTTTCTTT. It encodes CSVGRQESTEAFF. The V gene is TRBV29-1, the J gene TRBJ1-1; D possibly corresponds to TRBD1 (6 bases). Germline CDR1 is SQVTM and CDR2 is ANQGSEA. V lost 6 bases and J 4 bases, leaving 15 bases between the germline ends. This CDR3 region has 13 residues.